This passage covers 23 T cell receptor beta chains from one sample sequenced in a study of vaccination effects on CD4 cells after COVID-19. Ahead of sequencing, the ViraFEST assay grew antigen-specific CD4+ T cells using viral peptide pools. Scientists isolated CD4+ T cells after an approximately ten-day culture period ended. Prior SARS-CoV-2 infection was absent in the vaccine recipients, as shown by negative nucleocapsid antibodies. Some clones are missing from TCRdb's copy, which holds only in-frame ones; the method was immunoSEQ multiplex PCR. The table records tens of thousands of clones, approximately 72% of them present only once. Their specific antigens are unknown. This sample comprised CD4+ T cells from PBMCs cultured with HCoV-NL63 spike peptides, obtained before COVID-19 vaccination. The receptor source for this set is a human donor who received a COVID-19 vaccine.

The chain couples TRBV7-2 to TRBJ2-7; perhaps TRBD1 as D (6 bases). The germline V gene encodes CDR1 SGHTA and CDR2 FQGNSA. CDR3 length: 14 amino acids. Trimming removed 5 bases from V and 4 bases from J, with 15 bases in between. CDR3 DNA: TGTGCCAGCAGCGTCCGGGACAACTTGTACGAGCAGTACTTC. It is translated as CASSVRDNLYEQYF.

J is TRBJ2-3 and V is TRBV7-2; D gene ambiguous. CDR3 length: 14 amino acids. Trimming pared 3 bases from V and 1 base from J, leaving 8 bases between. The germline gives CDR1 SGHTA, CDR2 FQGNSA. This CDR3 reads CASSFRSGTDTQYF. Here the CDR3 DNA reads TGTGCCAGCAGCTTCAGGTCCGGCACAGATACGCAGTATTTT.

This rearrangement joins TRBV11-2 to TRBJ2-3; unclear D gene. CDR1 and CDR2 from the germline V gene are SGHAT and FQNNGV. Trimming stripped 5 bases from V and 1 base from J, with 10 bases between. The length of the CDR3 is 14 residues. CDR3 residues: CASSEQKGTDTQYF. DNA for the CDR3: TGTGCCAGCAGCGAACAAAAGGGCACAGATACGCAGTATTTT.

The chain couples TRBV10-3 to TRBJ1-6; D not resolved. This CDR3 is 16 amino acids long. V was clipped by 10 bases and J by 5 bases, with 21 bases between them. CDR1 and CDR2 (germline): ENHRY, SYGVKD. The CDR3 protein is CANSDSPLGNNSPLHF. The DNA of the CDR3 is TGTGCCAACTCGGACTCCCCTCTGGGGAATAATTCACCCCTCCACTTT.

The genes are TRBV18 and TRBJ2-1; 10 bases map to TRBD1. CDR3 length: 15 amino acids. Looked up from germline, CDR1 is KGHSH and CDR2 is LQKENI. V was clipped by 3 bases and J by 5 bases; unmatched bases: 4. The CDR3 reads CASSPRQGADNEQFF. CDR3 nucleotide sequence: TGTGCCAGCTCACCTAGACAGGGGGCCGACAATGAGCAGTTCTTC.

This chain uses TRBV28 with TRBJ1-6, with 10 nucleotides matching TRBD1. The germline CDR1 and CDR2 sequences are MDHEN and SYDVKM. The CDR3 is 17 amino acids. The V segment lost 5 bases and the J segment 5 bases; nucleotides outside the gene matches: 9. The CDR3 loop reads CASSPPPGTGDNSPLHF. In DNA form, the CDR3 reads TGTGCCAGCAGTCCGCCCCCTGGGACAGGGGATAATTCACCCCTCCACTTT.

This clone showed up just once. This rearrangement joins TRBV7-2 to TRBJ2-7, with 8 positions matching TRBD2. J gave up 2 bases and V 2 bases, and 5 bases lay outside the gene matches. CDR1 is SGHTA, CDR2 FQGNSA, per germline. The CDR3 length is 15 residues. The CDR3 DNA sequence: TGTGCCAGCAGCTTATTAGCGGGGCCCGCCTACGAGCAGTACTTC. Translating gives CASSLLAGPAYEQYF.

The V and J genes are TRBV7-3 and TRBJ2-3; 14 nucleotides match TRBD2. CDR3 length: 16 residues. Germline lookup yields CDR1 SGHTA and CDR2 FQGTGA. V shed 5 bases, J shed 6 bases, and the junction held 7 bases outside the gene matches. In nucleotides, the CDR3 is TGTGCCAGCAGCCTCGGACTAGCGGGGGGAGGGGATACGCAGTATTTT. This sequence encodes CASSLGLAGGGDTQYF.

The chain links TRBV19 to TRBJ1-1; no firm D call. This CDR3 has 15 amino acids. Germline V gene sequence: CDR1 LNHDA, CDR2 SQIVND (reference sequence). Trimming left V 2 bases short and J 0 bases short, with 10 bases between. The CDR3 loop reads CASSIRVSMNTEAFF. The DNA for the CDR3 is TGTGCCAGTAGTATAAGGGTATCTATGAACACTGAAGCTTTCTTT.

The rearrangement uses TRBV30 and TRBJ1-1; 9 positions agree with TRBD1. V shed 2 bases and J 0 bases; nucleotides not matched to a gene: 13. Germline V lookup: CDR1 GTSNPN, CDR2 SVGIG (reference sequence). The CDR3 extends over 18 amino acids. CDR3 nucleotides: TGTGCCTGGAGTCCGGGACAGGGCCTGTGGGGCATGAACACTGAAGCTTTCTTT. This codes for CAWSPGQGLWGMNTEAFF. Full variable domain (missing parts from reference TRBV30 and TRBJ1-1): SQTIHQWPATLVQPVGSPLSLECTVEGTSNPNLYWYRQAAGRGLQLLFYSVGIGQISSEVPQNLSASRPQDRQFILSSKKLLLSDSGFYLCAWSPGQGLWGMNTEAFFGQGTRLTVV.

The V call is TRBV2, the J call TRBJ1-5, with 9 bases aligning to TRBD1. CDR1 SNHLY and CDR2 FYNNEI come from the germline V gene. The CDR3 extends over 19 amino acids. Trimming cost V 4 bases and J 1 base; bases outside gene matches: 14. This chain's CDR3 is CASSVLWTGVQRSNQPQHF. The CDR3 coding sequence is TGTGCCAGCAGTGTTTTGTGGACAGGGGTGCAGAGGAGCAATCAGCCCCAGCATTTT. Combining the CDR3 with reference TRBV2 and TRBJ1-5 gives the whole variable domain EPEVTQTPSHQVTQMGQEVILRCVPISNHLYFYWYRQILGQKVEFLVSFYNNEISEKSEIFDDQFSVERPDGSNFTLKIRSTKLEDSAMYFCASSVLWTGVQRSNQPQHFGDGTRLSIL.

The chain recombines TRBV11-2 with TRBJ2-3; 9 nucleotides agree with TRBD1. The germline V gene encodes CDR1 SGHAT and CDR2 FQNNGV. The CDR3 has 15 amino acids. The trim removed 4 bases at V and 4 bases at J, leaving 6 bases unmatched. The CDR3 spells CASSSYRGRADTQYF. The CDR3 DNA is TGTGCCAGCAGCTCATACAGGGGGCGCGCAGATACGCAGTATTTT.

The gene calls are TRBV6-4 and TRBJ2-2; a weak D match, TRBD2 (5 bases). V was shortened by 4 bases and J by 1 base, with 7 bases between the two germline ends. Germline assignment: CDR1 MRHNA and CDR2 SNTAGT. This CDR3 is built from 14 residues. CDR3 sequence (DNA): TGTGCCAGCAGTGTTCGGGGGAACACCGGGGAGCTGTTTTTT. The encoded protein is CASSVRGNTGELFF.

This clone was seen a handful of times. The V gene is TRBV5-1, the J gene TRBJ1-2; possible D gene TRBD1, 5 bases. The germline gives CDR1 SGHRS, CDR2 YFSETQ. The CDR3 has 13 amino acids. V was trimmed by 4 bases and J by 8 bases, leaving 15 bases between them. Written as DNA, the CDR3 is TGCGCCAGCAGCGCGCAGGGAACAGAGGGCTACACCTTC. Translating gives CASSAQGTEGYTF.

This chain joins TRBV19 and TRBJ2-2, with 7 bases lining up with TRBD1. Germline V gene lookup returns CDR1 LNHDA and CDR2 SQIVND (reference sequence). V was pared by 6 bases and J by 2 bases, with 3 bases of the junction left unmatched. CDR3 length: 14 amino acids. The CDR3 protein is CASRPGGNTGELFF. Written as DNA, the CDR3 is TGTGCCAGTAGGCCAGGGGGTAACACCGGGGAGCTGTTTTTT. The variable domain in full, with the rest retrieved from reference TRBV19 and TRBJ2-2, is DGGITQSPKYLFRKEGQNVTLSCEQNLNHDAMYWYRQDPGQGLRLIYYSQIVNDFQKGDIAEGYSVSREKKESFPLTVTSAQKNPTAFYLCASRPGGNTGELFFGEGSRLTVL.

V is TRBV11-2 and J is TRBJ2-3; TRBD2 matches 8 bases. Germline V CDR1 and CDR2: SGHAT, FQNNGV. V lost 3 bases and J lost 3; bases outside the gene matches: 5. This CDR3 comprises 15 residues. The CDR3 sequence: CASSFQRGGTDTQYF. The CDR3 nucleotides read TGTGCCAGCAGCTTCCAACGCGGGGGGACAGATACGCAGTATTTT.

The rearrangement joins TRBV3-1 (or the pseudogene TRBV3-2) to TRBJ1-2; 7 bases agree with TRBD1. V was clipped by 3 bases and J by 0 bases; unmatched bases: 1. The germline V gene encodes CDR1 LGHDT and CDR2 YNNKEL (reference sequence). The CDR3 is made up of 14 amino acids. The CDR3 DNA reads TGTGCCAGCAGCCAGGGACAGCCTAACTATGGCTACACCTTC. Its protein product is CASSQGQPNYGYTF.

This clone was picked up a small number of times. The V gene is TRBV19, the J gene TRBJ1-5; perhaps TRBD1 as D (6 bases). The CDR3 has 14 amino acids. Germline CDR1 is LNHDA and CDR2 is SQIVND (reference sequence). Trimming cost V 2 bases and J 1 base, with 6 bases left between them. This CDR3 is CASSITGSNQPQHF. CDR3 bases: TGTGCCAGTAGTATAACAGGGAGCAATCAGCCCCAGCATTTT.

J is TRBJ2-7 and V is TRBV7-8; TRBD2 agrees at 9 bases. The V gene's germline CDR1 is SGHVS and CDR2 FQNEAQ. This CDR3 is built from 15 residues. V lost 5 bases, J lost 1 base, and 6 bases stayed unmatched. CDR3 protein: CASSPLSGSSYEQYF. As DNA, the CDR3 is TGTGCCAGCAGCCCCCTTAGCGGGAGTTCCTACGAGCAGTACTTC.

The chain recombines TRBV6-6 with TRBJ1-5, with 10 bases that match TRBD1. V gave up 3 bases and J gave up 5 bases; unmatched junction bases: 7. The length of the CDR3 is 16 residues. Germline CDR1 reads MNHNY; CDR2 reads SVGAGI (reference sequence). The CDR3 reads CASSYFGQGGDQPQHF. Here the CDR3 DNA reads TGTGCCAGCAGTTATTTCGGACAGGGGGGGGATCAGCCCCAGCATTTT.

The CDR3 protein is CASKRQGALSTDTQYF. As DNA, the CDR3 is TGTGCCAGCAAACGTCAGGGGGCTCTTAGCACAGATACGCAGTATTTT. The chain employs TRBV28 and TRBJ2-3, with TRBD1 matching over 8 bases. Germline CDR1 is MDHEN and CDR2 is SYDVKM. The CDR3 contains 16 residues. Losses at the gene ends were 7 bases for V and 0 bases for J; bases not matched to a gene: 9.

This clone appeared once. This chain joins TRBV19 and TRBJ2-3; possible D gene TRBD2, 6 bases. CDR1 and CDR2 from the germline V gene are LNHDA and SQIVND (reference sequence). The CDR3 is 13 amino acids. Between the trimmed V and J ends, which lost 1 base and 9 bases, there was a span of 11 bases. The CDR3 sequence is CASSIGTTGTQYF. The CDR3 bases are TGTGCCAGTAGTATAGGGACTACAGGAACGCAGTATTTT.

In its sample, this clone was seen a few times. This chain links TRBV3-1 (or the pseudogene TRBV3-2) with TRBJ1-5, with no clear D. The CDR3 sequence is 17 residues long. Germline-derived CDR1 and CDR2 are LGHDT and YNNKEL (reference sequence). V was trimmed by 6 bases and J by 0 bases, leaving 18 bases between them. In DNA form, the CDR3 reads TGTGCCAGCAGTCGACTTAAACTGGTCTATAGCAATCAGCCCCAGCATTTT. As protein: CASSRLKLVYSNQPQHF.